Each of the 19 T cell receptor beta chains below was sequenced from the same sample in a study of circulating CD8 cells and anti-PD-1 response in melanoma. The QIAseq Immune Repertoire TCR panel built the libraries from roughly 15 ng of total RNA. TCRdb passed the reads through MiXCR, listing each CDR3 protein once. This table holds some 830 distinct CDR3 sequences, around 10% found once. Live CD3+CD8+TCRalphabeta+ cells were sorted into four subsets by PD-1 and/or TIGIT. Sample: CD8+ T cells from PBMCs, taken at baseline or after one month of anti-PD-1 therapy (not recorded which). The receptors stem from a human donor with melanoma.

This clonotype is classed as medium-sized. The genes are TRBV19 and TRBJ1-5; D possibly corresponds to TRBD1 (5 bases). V dropped 7 bases and J dropped 0 bases, with 13 bases sitting between them. Germline V gives CDR1 LNHDA, CDR2 SQIVND (reference sequence). The CDR3 runs 15 residues. CDR3 region: CASNPDRNSNQPQHF. The CDR3 region has the DNA TGTGCCAGTAACCCAGACAGAAATAGCAATCAGCCCCAGCATTTT.

By frequency in the sample, this clonotype is medium-sized. This sequence joins TRBV19 and TRBJ2-7; D may match TRBD1 or TRBD2 (5 bases each). CDR3 length equals 16 residues. CDR1 LNHDA and CDR2 SQIVND come from the germline V gene (reference sequence). The germline V and J ends were trimmed by 10 bases and 1 base, with 23 bases remaining between them. The CDR3 here is CAIEGQRCRSSYEQYF. CDR3 DNA: TGTGCCATCGAGGGGCAGCGATGTAGATCATCCTACGAGCAGTACTTC. The full variable domain, in which reference TRBV19 and TRBJ2-7 provide the parts outside the CDR3, is DGGITQSPKYLFRKEGQNVTLSCEQNLNHDAMYWYRQDPGQGLRLIYYSQIVNDFQKGDIAEGYSVSREKKESFPLTVTSAQKNPTAFYLCAIEGQRCRSSYEQYFGPGTRLTVT.

Relative to its sample, this clonotype is medium-sized. The genes are TRBV19 and TRBJ2-5, with D uncertain. Trimming shortened V by 4 bases and J by 5 bases, and 11 bases separated the two germline ends. This CDR3 has 13 amino acids. Per germline, CDR1 LNHDA and CDR2 SQIVND (reference sequence). The CDR3 protein is CASSRGILETQYF. CDR3 DNA sequence: TGTGCCAGTAGTAGGGGTATTCTCGAGACCCAGTACTTC.

This clonotype is medium-sized within its sample. V usage is TRBV2 and J usage is TRBJ2-7, with 7 bases aligning to TRBD1. The CDR3 has 12 residues. CDR1 is SNHLY and CDR2 is FYNNEI in the germline V gene. With 6 bases clipped from V and 3 bases from J, the junction kept 2 bases outside the gene matches. The CDR3, as DNA: TGTGCCAGCAGCCGGACAGGCTACGAGCAGTACTTC. Translation gives CASSRTGYEQYF.

In the case of this clonotype: The CDR3 does not end in the conserved phenylalanine or tryptophan, so this is likely a read error. This chain links TRBV2 with TRBJ1-5; D not resolved. The CDR3 has 16 residues. Germline-derived CDR1 and CDR2 are SNHLY and FYNNEI. The germline V and J ends were trimmed by 8 bases and 0 bases, with 17 bases remaining between them. The CDR3: CASESRPVYSNQPQHS. CDR3 nucleotides: TGTGCCAGCGAATCCCGTCCGGTTTATAGCAATCAGCCCCAGCATTCT.

This chain joins TRBV27 and TRBJ2-1, with D uncertain. Germline V CDR1 and CDR2: MNHEY, SMNVEV (reference sequence). V was clipped by 1 base and J by 1 base, with 5 bases between them. The CDR3 is made up of 14 amino acids. CDR3 amino acids: CASSLYSSYNEQFF. The CDR3 DNA sequence: TGTGCCAGCAGTTTATATTCATCCTACAATGAGCAGTTCTTC.

This clonotype rates as medium-sized. The chain has TRBV5-4 and TRBJ2-3, with TRBD2 matching 16 bases. The ends lost 4 bases at V and 0 bases at J; junction bases unmatched: 5. Germline V gives CDR1 SGHNT, CDR2 YYREEE (reference sequence). The CDR3 is 18 amino acids. The CDR3, as DNA: TGTGCCAGCAGCGGAGGGACTAGCGGGGGGGCAAGCACAGATACGCAGTATTTT. Its translation: CASSGGTSGGASTDTQYF.

This clonotype was observed a few times. The genes are TRBV7-9 and TRBJ2-7; possible D gene TRBD1, 6 bases. This CDR3 has 14 residues. V was pared by 0 bases and J by 4 bases, with 10 bases between. Germline V CDR1 and CDR2: SEHNR, FQNEAQ (reference sequence). CDR3 residues: CASSLALRGYEQYF. The CDR3 DNA reads as TGTGCCAGCAGCTTAGCGCTAAGGGGGTACGAGCAGTACTTC.

By sample fraction, this clonotype is medium-sized. The rearrangement uses TRBV20-1 and TRBJ1-6; D not certain. The length of the CDR3 is 17 residues. Germline V gene data show CDR1 as DFQATT and CDR2 as SNEGSKA (reference sequence). V was pared by 0 bases and J by 10 bases, with 22 bases between. CDR3 amino acids: CSARDWETGSTGSPLHF. CDR3 nucleotide sequence: TGCAGTGCTAGAGATTGGGAGACGGGCTCCACCGGATCACCCCTCCACTTT.

This chain links TRBV27 with TRBJ2-5; D remains unclear. CDR1 is MNHEY and CDR2 is SMNVEV in the germline V gene (reference sequence). The CDR3 length is 9 residues. Trimming took 8 bases from V and 2 from J, leaving 0 bases between them. The CDR3 reads CASQETQYF. The DNA for the CDR3 is TGTGCCAGCCAAGAGACCCAGTACTTC.

Within the sample, this clonotype is medium-sized (0.01 to 0.1%). V and J are TRBV2 and TRBJ2-1, with 9 bases fitting TRBD2. V lost 6 bases to trimming and J lost 4 bases; unmatched junction nucleotides: 10. The CDR3 sequence is 16 residues long. The germline V gene has CDR1 SNHLY and CDR2 FYNNEI. CDR3 sequence reads: CASSLTYSGGYNEQFF. The CDR3 DNA sequence: TGTGCCAGCAGCCTGACCTATAGCGGGGGATACAATGAGCAGTTCTTC.

This clonotype is termed medium-sized. The chain employs TRBV6-2 or TRBV6-3 and TRBJ2-3; D not resolved. Per the germline V gene, CDR1 is MNHEY and CDR2 is SVGEGT. V was trimmed by 5 bases and J by 3 bases, leaving 6 bases between them. The CDR3 has 12 amino acids. Here the CDR3 DNA reads TGTGCCAGCAGTCCTACTACAGATACGCAGTATTTT. This encodes CASSPTTDTQYF.

This rearrangement joins TRBV19 to TRBJ1-6; the match to TRBD1 covers 8 bases. Germline CDR1 reads LNHDA; CDR2 reads SQIVND (reference sequence). The CDR3 runs 17 residues. Unmatched junction bases numbered 4, after V lost 1 base and J lost 2 bases. CDR3 nucleotide sequence: TGTGCCAGTAGTATAGTGGGGGACAGGCCCTATAATTCACCCCTCCACTTT. This sequence encodes CASSIVGDRPYNSPLHF.

In regard to this clonotype: This may be a read error, as it is one base from a much larger clone. This chain links TRBV12-3 or TRBV12-4 with TRBJ2-1; D possibly corresponds to TRBD2 (5 bases). Deletions cut 7 bases from V and 4 bases from J, with 14 bases between. The length of the CDR3 is 14 residues. CDR3 sequence (DNA): TGTGCCAGCACATTTGGGAGCAGATACAATGAGCAGTTCTTC. It specifies CASTFGSRYNEQFF.

Comments on this clonotype: A far larger clone is one nucleotide away, so this likely arose from a read error. This chain connects TRBV21-1 to TRBJ2-1. TRBV21-1 is recorded as a pseudogene. This CDR3 is 11 amino acids long. CDR3 loop: CASRGMKEQFF. CDR3 DNA: TGTGCCAGCAGGGGGATGAAGGAGCAGTTCTTC.

This clonotype is medium-sized by share. The J gene is TRBJ2-1, the V gene TRBV20-1, with 7 bases that match TRBD1. The V gene's germline CDR1 is DFQATT and CDR2 SNEGSKA (reference sequence). J gave up 7 bases and V 3 bases, and 15 bases lay outside the gene matches. The CDR3 is 16 amino acids. CDR3 amino acids: CSASWIRQGAGNEQFF. CDR3 sequence (DNA): TGCAGTGCTAGTTGGATCCGACAGGGTGCCGGGAATGAGCAGTTCTTC.

By sample fraction, this clonotype is medium-sized. The V and J genes are TRBV2 and TRBJ1-2; TRBD1 might be the D (5 bases). The V end was cut by 0 bases, the J end by 8 bases, with 10 bases between. This CDR3 spans 13 amino acids. Germline V gives CDR1 SNHLY, CDR2 FYNNEI. The CDR3: CASSEARGFGYTF. The CDR3 DNA sequence: TGTGCCAGCAGTGAAGCCCGGGGGTTCGGCTACACCTTC.

This clonotype qualifies as medium-sized. This chain links TRBV4-2 with TRBJ1-2; 8 bases line up with TRBD1. There are 15 residues in the CDR3. Trimming at V came to 1 base and at J to 6 bases, leaving 7 bases not matched to a gene. The germline V gene has CDR1 LGHNA and CDR2 YNFKEQ. The CDR3 coding sequence is TGTGCCAGCAGCCAAGCCAGGGGGCGAACGGATGGCTACACCTTC. It specifies CASSQARGRTDGYTF.

With regard to this clonotype: This sequence may be a read error, since a much larger clone differs from it by one base. The gene calls are TRBV2 and TRBJ1-2, with D possibly matching TRBD1 (5 bases). The CDR3 length is 13 residues. Germline loops: CDR1 SNHLY, CDR2 FYNNEI. V was shortened by 8 bases and J by 1 base, with 11 bases between the two germline ends. The CDR3 DNA reads TGTGCCAGCCCCGGGGGATATAACTATGGCTACACCTTC. Translation gives CASPGGYNYGYTF.